This TCR beta chain was sequenced during a study of T-cell reconstitution after alpha-beta-depleted transplantation in children. Germline CDR1 and CDR2: LNHDA and SQIVND (reference sequence). The CDR3 covers 15 residues. Trimming removed 7 bases at V and 6 bases at J, with 21 bases between. TCRbeta library construction was performed incorporating unique molecular identifiers. TCRdb processed the PCR reads anew with MiXCR; each CDR3 protein has one entry. Of just over 70,000 distinct CDR3 sequences in the sample, about 7% are singletons; the top ten hold around 2.4%. This clonotype originated in a human donor who donated a stem cell graft to a child with acute lymphoblastic leukemia. Sequenced material: PBMCs from the stem cell graft donor, taken from the stem cell graft. The chain couples TRBV19 to TRBJ1-2; maybe TRBD1 (5 bases). The chain's CDR3 is CASTDLQGSQNGYTF. CDR3 DNA sequence: TGTGCCAGTACCGACCTTCAGGGCTCACAAAATGGCTACACCTTC.